Listed below are T cell receptor beta chains from one sample, sequenced in a study of shared clonotypes between healthy human individuals. TCRdb's copy holds only in-frame clones and misses some; the assay was immunoSEQ multiplex PCR. The repertoire holds some 2,500,000 clones, with more than 85% as singletons. Material: naive CD4+ T cells from PBMCs. The receptors originated from a man aged 18 to 29 in good health. Some clones in this sample may be carry-over from other donors' samples. The conserved cysteine and the conserved F or W are not part of the CDR3 here.

>TRBJ2-7|TRBV5-1
ASSLDRSSYEQY
>TRBJ2-7|TRBV6-5
ASRRTGGWEQY
>TRBJ1-5|TRBV6-1
ASSEFGAGDQPQH
>TRBJ1-1|TRBV29-1
SVRQLNTEAF
>TRBJ1-5|TRBV6-1
ASSEVAGQPQH
>TRBJ2-3|TRBV28
ASSLARLPYTQY
>TRBJ1-1|TRBV2
ASSDGQALNTEAF
>TRBJ1-2|TRBV4-1
ASSRLHGTTYGYT
>TRBJ1-1|TRBV18
ASSPPQGRTVTEAF
>TRBJ2-1|TRBV6-1
ASSANDPSYNEQF
>TRBJ2-5|TRBV6-6
ASRSQRDPAETQY
>TRBJ1-6|TRBV5-6
ASSLGRTTSPLH
>TRBJ2-5|TRBV4-1
ATSNGGSAYHFEETQY
>TRBJ2-7|TRBV6-4
ASSQREGYEQY
>TRBJ2-3|TRBV5-1
ASSLNVIAGGMDTQY
>TRBJ2-1|TRBV7-3
ASSLLGLAVNEQF
>TRBJ1-2|TRBV20-1
SARDNGWDT
>TRBJ1-2|TRBV5-4
ASSLWTVSNYGYT
>TRBJ2-3|TRBV28
ASRFTDTQY
>TRBJ1-1|TRBV6-5
ASLVAGGTEAF
>TRBJ2-1|TRBV12-5
ASGLGLAALDEQF
>TRBJ2-1|TRBV10-3
AISGYRESEQF
>TRBJ2-3|TRBV9
ASSLGGLSGTSDTQY
>TRBJ1-1|TRBV6-1
ASMEVEMGEAF
>TRBJ2-5|TRBV5-1
ASSQNSGRSGETQY
>TRBJ2-1|TRBV19
ASSINSGSYNEQF
>TRBJ2-6|TRBV19
ASRTGGRGANVLT
>TRBJ2-7|TRBV18
ASSREAGVLYEQY
>TRBJ2-2|TRBV6-5
ASAKWNTGELF
>TRBJ2-3|TRBV5-8
ASSQGLAGPDTQY
>TRBJ1-3|TRBV7-9
ASSLGRPERNTIY
>TRBJ2-6|TRBV15
ATSPRLGGAGANVLT